A selection of T cell receptor beta chains follows, all from one sample in a study of OX40 agonist ivuxolimab in advanced cancers. The table came from immunoSEQ multiplex PCR; TCRdb's copy has only in-frame clones and leaves some out. The sample consists of approximately 81,000 clones, roughly 91% of them appearing once. Sample: CD4+ or CD8+ T cells sorted from blood, taken in a trial of the OX40 agonist ivuxolimab. The receptor source for this set is an adult with an advanced solid tumor such as melanoma, head and neck, liver or kidney cancer. The CDR3 runs from the conserved cysteine through the conserved F or W. A D gene is named only where the DNA matches it firmly. Size is omitted from some rows. Given values are once, few, many or a class for expanded clones.

cdr3_aa cdr3_nt clone_size j_call v_call d_call
CASSPPEGVNTEAFF TGTGCCAGCTCACCACCTGAGGGGGTGAACACTGAAGCTTTCTTT - TRBJ1-1 TRBV18 -
CAISEEGTSGIFKYEQFF TGTGCCATCAGTGAGGAGGGGACTAGCGGGATTTTTAAGTATGAGCAGTTCTTC - TRBJ2-1 TRBV10-3 TRBD2
CASSSRVDLNTGELFF TGTGCCAGCAGTTCCCGGGTGGATTTGAACACCGGGGAGCTGTTTTTT once TRBJ2-2 TRBV27 -
CASSVHTSRNTEAFF TGCGCCAGCAGCGTGCACACCTCAAGGAACACTGAAGCTTTCTTT - TRBJ1-1 TRBV4-3 -
CASSVEANTDTQYF TGTGCCAGCAGCGTAGAAGCTAACACAGATACGCAGTATTTT - TRBJ2-3 TRBV9 -
CASSHTENANYGYTF TGTGCCAGCAGCCACACCGAGAACGCTAACTATGGCTACACCTTC - TRBJ1-2 TRBV16 -
CASSPGTSNEYEQYF TGCGCCAGCAGCCCAGGGACTAGTAATGAGTACGAGCAGTACTTC - TRBJ2-7 TRBV4-3 TRBD2
CASSRGAGDYQPQHF TGCGCCAGCAGCCGAGGGGCTGGGGATTATCAGCCCCAGCATTTT - TRBJ1-5 TRBV4-1 -
CASSYVRGNTDTQYF TGTGCCAGCAGTTATGTGCGGGGCAACACAGATACGCAGTATTTT - TRBJ2-3 TRBV6-5 -
CASSQAPTGGGMNTEAFF TGCGCCAGCAGCCAAGCACCCACAGGGGGGGGGATGAACACTGAAGCTTTCTTT - TRBJ1-1 TRBV4-3 TRBD1
CASREEGAPKNIQYF TGTGCCAGCAGAGAGGAGGGGGCGCCCAAAAACATTCAGTACTTC once TRBJ2-4 TRBV2 -
CASSSPGRVETQYF TGTGCCAGCAGCTCACCCGGGAGGGTTGAGACCCAGTACTTC - TRBJ2-5 TRBV11-2 TRBD2
CASSGQGGPTTGGEQYF TGTGCCAGTAGCGGACAGGGGGGCCCGACGACTGGAGGCGAGCAGTACTTC - TRBJ2-7 TRBV19 TRBD1
CSVEGGTAQETQYF TGCAGCGTTGAAGGGGGGACAGCCCAAGAGACCCAGTACTTC - TRBJ2-5 TRBV29-1 TRBD1
CSVAGLSGNTIYF TGCAGCGTAGCAGGCCTCTCTGGAAACACCATATATTTT - TRBJ1-3 TRBV29-1 -
CASSLVEAGEAFF TGTGCCAGCAGCTTAGTGGAGGCGGGAGAAGCTTTCTTT - TRBJ1-1 TRBV7-6 -
CASSLDLPTVYEQYF TGTGCCAGCAGCTTAGATTTACCGACCGTCTACGAGCAGTACTTC - TRBJ2-7 TRBV7-8 -
CASSSGGTGGVADTQYF TGTGCCAGCAGCTCGGGGGGGACAGGTGGCGTGGCAGATACGCAGTATTTT - TRBJ2-3 TRBV13 -
CASRDYMGTEAFF TGTGCCAGCAGGGATTACATGGGGACTGAAGCTTTCTTT - TRBJ1-1 TRBV19 -
CASSEGGGTQYF TGTGCCAGCAGTGAAGGGGGGGGGACGCAGTATTTT - TRBJ2-3 TRBV25-1 TRBD2
CASSSTDQYEQYF TGTGCCAGCAGCTCCACAGACCAGTACGAGCAGTACTTC - TRBJ2-7 TRBV11-2 -
CATSRVLGRGGEKLFF TGTGCCACCAGCAGAGTCCTGGGCAGGGGAGGCGAAAAACTGTTTTTT - TRBJ1-4 TRBV15 -